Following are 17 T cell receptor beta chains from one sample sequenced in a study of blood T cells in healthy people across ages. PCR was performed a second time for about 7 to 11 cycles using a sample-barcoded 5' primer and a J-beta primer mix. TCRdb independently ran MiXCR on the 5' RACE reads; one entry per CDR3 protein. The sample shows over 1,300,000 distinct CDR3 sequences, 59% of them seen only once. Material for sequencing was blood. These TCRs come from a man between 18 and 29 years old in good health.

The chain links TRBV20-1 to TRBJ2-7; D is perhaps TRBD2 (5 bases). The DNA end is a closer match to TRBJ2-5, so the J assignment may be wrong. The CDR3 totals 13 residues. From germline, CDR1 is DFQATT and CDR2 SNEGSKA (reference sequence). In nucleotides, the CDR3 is TGCAGTGCTCCCCGGGAAGGGCGAGAGACCCAGTACTTC. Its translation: CSAPREGRETQYF.

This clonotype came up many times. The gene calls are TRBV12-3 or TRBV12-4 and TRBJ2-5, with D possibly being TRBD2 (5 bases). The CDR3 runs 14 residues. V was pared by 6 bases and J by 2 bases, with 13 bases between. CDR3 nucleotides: TGTGCCAGCAGCCGAGGAGACTATCAAGAGACCCAGTACTTC. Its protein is CASSRGDYQETQYF.

The CDR3 spells CATYPWATTGETQYF. CDR3 DNA: TGTGCCACCTACCCTTGGGCTACTACTGGAGAGACCCAGTACTTC. The chain has TRBV5-5 and TRBJ2-5; no firm D call. The germline CDR1 and CDR2 sequences are SGHKS and YYEKEE (reference sequence). V was trimmed by 9 bases and J by 4 bases, leaving 22 bases between them. The CDR3 runs to 15 residues. The full variable domain, completed using reference TRBV5-5 and TRBJ2-5, is DAGVTQSPTHLIKTRGQQVTLRCSPISGHKSVSWYQQVLGQGPQFIFQYYEKEERGRGNFPDRFSARQFPNYSSELNVNALLLGDSALYLCATYPWATTGETQYFGPGTRLLVL.

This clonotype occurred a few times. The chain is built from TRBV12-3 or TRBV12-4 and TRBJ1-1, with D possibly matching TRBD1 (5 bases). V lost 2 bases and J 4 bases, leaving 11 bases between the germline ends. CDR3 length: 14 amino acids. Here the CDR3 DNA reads TGTGCCAGCAGTTTACTTTGGGGGTCCACTGAAGCTTTCTTT. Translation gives CASSLLWGSTEAFF.

CDR3: CASTRQGKTQYF. CDR3 in DNA: TGTGCCAGCACCCGACAGGGGAAGACCCAGTACTTC. The V call is TRBV6-2 or TRBV6-3, the J call TRBJ2-7; the match to TRBD1 covers 8 bases. TRBJ2-5 matches the DNA end more closely, so the J call is doubtful. This CDR3 spans 12 amino acids. Per germline, CDR1 MNHEY and CDR2 SVGEGT.

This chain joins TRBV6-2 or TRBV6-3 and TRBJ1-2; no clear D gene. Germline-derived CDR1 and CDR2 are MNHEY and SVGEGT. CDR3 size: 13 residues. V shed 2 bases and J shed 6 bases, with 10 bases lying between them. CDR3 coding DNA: TGTGCCAGCAGTTACGTTGGGCGTGATGGCTACACCTTC. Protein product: CASSYVGRDGYTF.

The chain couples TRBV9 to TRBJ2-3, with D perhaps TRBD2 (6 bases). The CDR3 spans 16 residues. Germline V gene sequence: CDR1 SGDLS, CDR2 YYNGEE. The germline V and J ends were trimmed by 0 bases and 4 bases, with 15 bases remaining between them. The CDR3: CASSVGSLARADTQYF. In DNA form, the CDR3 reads TGTGCCAGCAGCGTAGGTTCCCTAGCGAGGGCAGATACGCAGTATTTT.

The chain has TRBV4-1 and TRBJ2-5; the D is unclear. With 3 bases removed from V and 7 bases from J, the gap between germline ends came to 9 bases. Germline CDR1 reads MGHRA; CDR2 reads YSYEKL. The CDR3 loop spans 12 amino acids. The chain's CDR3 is CASSQGSGTQYF. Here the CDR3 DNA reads TGCGCCAGCAGCCAGGGATCAGGGACCCAGTACTTC.

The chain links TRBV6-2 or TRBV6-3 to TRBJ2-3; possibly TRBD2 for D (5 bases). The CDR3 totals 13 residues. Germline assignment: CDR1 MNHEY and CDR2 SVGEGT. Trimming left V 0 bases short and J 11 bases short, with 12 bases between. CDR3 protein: CASSYSIESGQYF. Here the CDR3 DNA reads TGTGCCAGCAGTTACTCGATCGAGAGCGGGCAGTATTTT.

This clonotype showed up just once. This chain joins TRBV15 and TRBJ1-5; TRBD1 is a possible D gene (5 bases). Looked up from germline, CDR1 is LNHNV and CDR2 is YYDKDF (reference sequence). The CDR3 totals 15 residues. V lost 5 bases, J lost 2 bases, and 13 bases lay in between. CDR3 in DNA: TGTGCCACCAGCCCCAGGGTGGGGGGCAATCAGCCCCAGCATTTT. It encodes CATSPRVGGNQPQHF.

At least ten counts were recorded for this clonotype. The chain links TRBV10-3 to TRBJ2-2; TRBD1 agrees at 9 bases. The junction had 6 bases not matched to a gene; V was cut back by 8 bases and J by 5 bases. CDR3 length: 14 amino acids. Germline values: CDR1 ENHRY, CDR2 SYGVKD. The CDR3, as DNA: TGTGCCATCGCGGGGACAGGGCAAACCGGGGAGCTGTTTTTT. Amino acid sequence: CAIAGTGQTGELFF.

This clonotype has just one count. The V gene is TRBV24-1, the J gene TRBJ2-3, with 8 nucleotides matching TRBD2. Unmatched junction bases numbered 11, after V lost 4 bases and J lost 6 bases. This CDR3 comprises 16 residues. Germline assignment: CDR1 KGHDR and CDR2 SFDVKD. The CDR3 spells CATSEGRDLAGDTQYF. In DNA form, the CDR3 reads TGTGCCACCAGTGAAGGCCGGGATCTAGCGGGCGATACGCAGTATTTT.

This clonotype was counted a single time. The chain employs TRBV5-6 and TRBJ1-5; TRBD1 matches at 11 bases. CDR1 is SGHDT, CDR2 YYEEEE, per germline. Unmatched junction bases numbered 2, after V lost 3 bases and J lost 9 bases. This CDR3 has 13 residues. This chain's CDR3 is CASSWDRGTPQHF. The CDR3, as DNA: TGTGCCAGCAGCTGGGACAGGGGGACGCCCCAGCATTTT. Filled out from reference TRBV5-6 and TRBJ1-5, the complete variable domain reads DAGVTQSPTHLIKTRGQQVTLRCSPKSGHDTVSWYQQALGQGPQFIFQYYEEEERQRGNFPDRFSGHQFPNYSSELNVNALLLGDSALYLCASSWDRGTPQHFGDGTRLSIL.

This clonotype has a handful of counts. The CDR3 region has the DNA TGTGCCAGCAGCCCCTGGACAGGGAGTTCTGAAGCTTTCTTT. As protein: CASSPWTGSSEAFF. V usage is TRBV7-9 and J usage is TRBJ1-1, with 8 bases identical to TRBD1. V was clipped by 5 bases and J by 6 bases; unmatched bases: 8. CDR1 SEHNR and CDR2 FQNEAQ come from the germline V gene (reference sequence). The CDR3 extends over 14 amino acids.

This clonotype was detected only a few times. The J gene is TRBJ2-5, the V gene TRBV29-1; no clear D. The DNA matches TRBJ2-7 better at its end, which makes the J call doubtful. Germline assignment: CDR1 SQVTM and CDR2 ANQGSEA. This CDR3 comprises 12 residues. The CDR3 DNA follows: TGCAGCGTTTGGACGCTGGCGTACGAGCAGTACTTC. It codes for CSVWTLAYEQYF.

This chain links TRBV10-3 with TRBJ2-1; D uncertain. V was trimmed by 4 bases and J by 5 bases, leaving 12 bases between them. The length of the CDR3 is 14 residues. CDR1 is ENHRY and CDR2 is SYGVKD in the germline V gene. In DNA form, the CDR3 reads TGTGCCATCAGTGGGTCGGTGATCCACAATGAGCAGTTCTTC. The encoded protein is CAISGSVIHNEQFF.

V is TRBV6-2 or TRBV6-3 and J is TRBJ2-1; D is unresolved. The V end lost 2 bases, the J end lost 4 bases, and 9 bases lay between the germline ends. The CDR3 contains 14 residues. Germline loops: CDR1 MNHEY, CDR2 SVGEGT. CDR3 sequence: CASSYLRLYNEQFF. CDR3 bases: TGTGCCAGCAGTTACCTTCGACTGTACAATGAGCAGTTCTTC.